Sequencing of this T cell receptor (beta chain) was carried out in a study of cytomegalovirus exposure and HLA in healthy donors. In the study overall: Among the 300 to 450 genotyped donors, about 81% were placed in the Caucasian-associated ancestry cluster.

For this clone: Its specificity is unknown.

Study outcomes and limitations: The authors judged a highly shared variant cluster likely a sequencing artifact. Across HLA loci, a later analysis found differing TCR association rates, with DRB1 most and HLA-C fewest.

The study ran its PCR with 60 Vbeta and 13 Jbeta primers. TCRdb keeps only in-frame clones here, not all; method: immunoSEQ multiplex PCR. The table shows under 200,000 clones, with approximately 84% occurring only once. The sequenced sample was PBMCs. This TCR derives from a male donor in good health and CMV-seropositive.

CDR3 bases: TGCAGCGCTTTTAACACTGAAGCTTTCTTT. Amino acids: CSAFNTEAFF. This chain links TRBV29-1 with TRBJ1-1; no reliable D call. CDR1 is SQVTM and CDR2 is ANQGSEA in the germline V gene. The V and J ends lost 7 bases and 2 bases respectively, with 5 bases between them. This CDR3 region has 10 residues. Using reference TRBV29-1 and TRBJ1-1 for the parts outside the CDR3, the full variable domain is SAVISQKPSRDICQRGTSLTIQCQVDSQVTMMFWYRQQPGQSLTLIATANQGSEATYESGFVIDKFPISRPNLTFSTLTVSNMSPEDSSIYLCSAFNTEAFFGQGTRLTVV.